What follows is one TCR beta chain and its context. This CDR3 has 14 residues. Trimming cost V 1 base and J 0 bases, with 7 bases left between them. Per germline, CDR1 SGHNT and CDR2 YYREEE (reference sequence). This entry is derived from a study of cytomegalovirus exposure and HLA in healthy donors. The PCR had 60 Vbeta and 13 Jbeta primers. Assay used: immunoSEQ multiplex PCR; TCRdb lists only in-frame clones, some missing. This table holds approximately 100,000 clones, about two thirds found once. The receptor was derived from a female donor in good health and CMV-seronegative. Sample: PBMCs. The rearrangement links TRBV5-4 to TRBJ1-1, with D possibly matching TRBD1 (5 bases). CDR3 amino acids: CASSLTGLNTEAFF. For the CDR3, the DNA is TGTGCCAGCAGCTTGACAGGCCTGAACACTGAAGCTTTCTTT.